Listed here is a single T cell receptor beta chain. The data stem from a study of blood T cell repertoires in COVID-19. Source study methods: The authors estimated nucleated cell counts from reference gene primer amplification. Clones were read by immunoSEQ multiplex PCR, and TCRdb kept only the in-frame ones, dropping some. The DNA was the basis for D and trimming; V, J and clone size are from that table. This sample yields about 98,000 clones, of which 80% to 95% are seen a single time; roughly 2.1% belongs to the top ten. The length of the CDR3 is 11 residues. Germline CDR1 is GTSNPN and CDR2 is SVGIG (reference sequence). V lost 1 base, J lost 14 bases, and 2 bases stayed unmatched.

This sequence originates from a woman aged 45-65 years with COVID-19, enrolled during active disease. Sample: peripheral blood. The chain employs TRBV30 and TRBJ2-1; the match to TRBD1 covers 10 bases. CDR3 sequence reads: CAWSAGQGEFF. The CDR3 DNA is TGTGCCTGGAGTGCTGGACAGGGGGAGTTCTTC. The whole variable domain, remainder taken from reference TRBV30 and TRBJ2-1, is SQTIHQWPATLVQPVGSPLSLECTVEGTSNPNLYWYRQAAGRGLQLLFYSVGIGQISSEVPQNLSASRPQDRQFILSSKKLLLSDSGFYLCAWSAGQGEFFGPGTRLTVL.